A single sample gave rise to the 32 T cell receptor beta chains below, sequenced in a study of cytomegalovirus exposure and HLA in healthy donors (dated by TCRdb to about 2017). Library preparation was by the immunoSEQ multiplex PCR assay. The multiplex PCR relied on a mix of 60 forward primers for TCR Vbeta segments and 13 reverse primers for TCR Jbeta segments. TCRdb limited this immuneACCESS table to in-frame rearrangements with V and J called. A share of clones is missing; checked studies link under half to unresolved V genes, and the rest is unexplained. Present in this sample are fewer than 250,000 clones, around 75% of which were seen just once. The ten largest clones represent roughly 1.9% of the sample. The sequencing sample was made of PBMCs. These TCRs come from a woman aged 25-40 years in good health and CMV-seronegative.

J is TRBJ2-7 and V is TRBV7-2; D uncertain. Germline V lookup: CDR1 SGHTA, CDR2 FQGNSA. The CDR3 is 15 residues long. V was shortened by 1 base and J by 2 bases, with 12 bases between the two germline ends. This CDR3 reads CASSLGAAATYEQYF. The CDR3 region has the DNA TGTGCCAGCAGCTTAGGCGCGGCTGCTACCTACGAGCAGTACTTC. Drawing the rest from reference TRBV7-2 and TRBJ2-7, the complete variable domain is GAGVSQSPSNKVTEKGKDVELRCDPISGHTALYWYRQSLGQGLEFLIYFQGNSAPDKSGLPSDRFSAERTGGSVSTLTIQRTQQEDSAVYLCASSLGAAATYEQYFGPGTRLTVT.

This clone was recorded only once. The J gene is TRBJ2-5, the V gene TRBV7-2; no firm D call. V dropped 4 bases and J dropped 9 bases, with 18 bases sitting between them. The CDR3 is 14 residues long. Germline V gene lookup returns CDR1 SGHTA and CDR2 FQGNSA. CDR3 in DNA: TGTGCCAGCAGCTCCGCGGCCCCGAGAGTGGCCCAGTACTTC. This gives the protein CASSSAAPRVAQYF.

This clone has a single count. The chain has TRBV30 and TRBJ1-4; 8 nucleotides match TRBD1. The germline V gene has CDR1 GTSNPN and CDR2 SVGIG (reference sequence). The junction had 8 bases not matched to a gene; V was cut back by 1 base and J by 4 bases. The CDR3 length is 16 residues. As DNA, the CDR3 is TGTGCCTGGAGTGCCCGTCGACAGGGGTATAATGAAAAACTGTTTTTT. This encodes CAWSARRQGYNEKLFF.

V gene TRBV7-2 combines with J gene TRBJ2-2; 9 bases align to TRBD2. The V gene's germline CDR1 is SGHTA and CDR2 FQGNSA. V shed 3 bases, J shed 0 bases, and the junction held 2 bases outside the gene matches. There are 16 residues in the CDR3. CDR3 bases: TGTGCCAGCAGCTTCGTAGCGGGGGCGAACACCGGGGAGCTGTTTTTT. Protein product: CASSFVAGANTGELFF.

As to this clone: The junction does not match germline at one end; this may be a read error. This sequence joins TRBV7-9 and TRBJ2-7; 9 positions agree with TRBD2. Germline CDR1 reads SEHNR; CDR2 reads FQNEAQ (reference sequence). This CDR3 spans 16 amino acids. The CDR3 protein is CSSSFYPLAGDYEQYF. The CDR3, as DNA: TGTTCCAGCAGTTTTTACCCTTTAGCGGGGGACTACGAGCAGTACTTC.

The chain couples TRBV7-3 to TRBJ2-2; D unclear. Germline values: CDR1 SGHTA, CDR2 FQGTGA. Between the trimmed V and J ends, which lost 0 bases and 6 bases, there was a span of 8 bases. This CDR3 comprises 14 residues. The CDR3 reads CASSLTFGAGELFF. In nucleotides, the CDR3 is TGTGCCAGCAGCTTAACGTTCGGAGCCGGGGAGCTGTTTTTT.

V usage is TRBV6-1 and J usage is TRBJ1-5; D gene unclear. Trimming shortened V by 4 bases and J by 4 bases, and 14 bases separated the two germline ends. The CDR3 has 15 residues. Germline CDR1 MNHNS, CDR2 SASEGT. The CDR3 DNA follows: TGTGCCAGCAGTGGGGTAGGGAGTATGAATCAGCCCCAGCATTTT. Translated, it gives CASSGVGSMNQPQHF.

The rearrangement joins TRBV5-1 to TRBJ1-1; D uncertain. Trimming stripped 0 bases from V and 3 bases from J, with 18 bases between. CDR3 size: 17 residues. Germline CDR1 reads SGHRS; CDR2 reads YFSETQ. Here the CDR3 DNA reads TGCGCCAGCAGCTTGGGGTTTGGGCTGGGCTCGGACACTGAAGCTTTCTTT. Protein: CASSLGFGLGSDTEAFF.

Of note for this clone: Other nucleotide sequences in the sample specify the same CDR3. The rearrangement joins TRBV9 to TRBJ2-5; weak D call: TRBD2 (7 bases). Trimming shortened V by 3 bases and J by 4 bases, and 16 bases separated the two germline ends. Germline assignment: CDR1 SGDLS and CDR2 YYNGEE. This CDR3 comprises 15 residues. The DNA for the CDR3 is TGTGCCAGCAGCGCCGGAGGGGGGGCGGGAGAGACCCAGTACTTC. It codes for CASSAGGGAGETQYF.

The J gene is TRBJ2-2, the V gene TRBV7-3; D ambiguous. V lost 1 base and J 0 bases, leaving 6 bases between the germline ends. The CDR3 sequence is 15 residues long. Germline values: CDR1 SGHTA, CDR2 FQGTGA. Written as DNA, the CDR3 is TGTGCCAGCAGCTTAAACGGTCCGAACACCGGGGAGCTGTTTTTT. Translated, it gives CASSLNGPNTGELFF. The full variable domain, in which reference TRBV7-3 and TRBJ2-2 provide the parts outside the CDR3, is GAGVSQTPSNKVTEKGKYVELRCDPISGHTALYWYRQSLGQGPEFLIYFQGTGAADDSGLPNDRFFAVRPEGSVSTLKIQRTERGDSAVYLCASSLNGPNTGELFFGEGSRLTVL.

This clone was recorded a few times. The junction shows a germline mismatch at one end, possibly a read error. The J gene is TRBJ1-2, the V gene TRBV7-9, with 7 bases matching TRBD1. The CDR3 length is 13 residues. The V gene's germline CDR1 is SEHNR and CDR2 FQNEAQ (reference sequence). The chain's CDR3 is CSSSQEGAGGYTF. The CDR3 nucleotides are TGTTCCAGCAGCCAGGAGGGGGCCGGTGGCTACACCTTC.

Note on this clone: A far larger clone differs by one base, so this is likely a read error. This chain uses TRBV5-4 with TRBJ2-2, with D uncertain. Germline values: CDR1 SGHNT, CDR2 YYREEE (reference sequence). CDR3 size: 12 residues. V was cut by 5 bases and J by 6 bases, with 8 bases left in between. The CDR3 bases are TGTGCCAGCAGTCTAGACGCCGGGGAGCTGTTTTTT. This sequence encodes CASSLDAGELFF.

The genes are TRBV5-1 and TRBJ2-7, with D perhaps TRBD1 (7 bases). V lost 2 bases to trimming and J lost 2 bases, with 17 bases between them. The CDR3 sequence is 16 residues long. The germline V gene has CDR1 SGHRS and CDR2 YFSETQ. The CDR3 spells CASSLEGAGQTYEQYF. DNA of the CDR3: TGCGCCAGCAGCTTAGAGGGGGCGGGACAGACCTACGAGCAGTACTTC.

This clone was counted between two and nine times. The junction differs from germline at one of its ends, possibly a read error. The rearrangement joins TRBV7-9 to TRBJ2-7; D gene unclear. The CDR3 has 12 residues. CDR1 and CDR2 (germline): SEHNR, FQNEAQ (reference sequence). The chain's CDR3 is CSSSLMADEQYF. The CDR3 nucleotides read TGTTCCAGCAGCTTGATGGCGGACGAGCAGTACTTC.

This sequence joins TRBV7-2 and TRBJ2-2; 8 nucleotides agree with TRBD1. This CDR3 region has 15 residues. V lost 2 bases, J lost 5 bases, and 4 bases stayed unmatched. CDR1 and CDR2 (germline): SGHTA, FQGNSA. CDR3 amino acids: CASSLQGARTGELFF. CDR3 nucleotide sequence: TGTGCCAGCAGCTTACAGGGGGCTAGGACCGGGGAGCTGTTTTTT.

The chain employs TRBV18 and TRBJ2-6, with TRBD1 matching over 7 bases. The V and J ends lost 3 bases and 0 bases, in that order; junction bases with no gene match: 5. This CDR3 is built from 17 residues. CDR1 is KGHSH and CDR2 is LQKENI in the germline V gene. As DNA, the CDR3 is TGTGCCAGCTCACCGGGACAGCCTGACTCTGGGGCCAACGTCCTGACTTTC. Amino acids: CASSPGQPDSGANVLTF.

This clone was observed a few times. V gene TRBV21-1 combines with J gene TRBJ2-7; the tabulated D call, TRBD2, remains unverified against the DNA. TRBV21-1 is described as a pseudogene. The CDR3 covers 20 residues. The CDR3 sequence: CASSLRQGGLAGAEKDEQYF. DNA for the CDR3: TGTGCCAGCAGCCTACGACAGGGTGGACTAGCGGGGGCTGAGAAGGACGAGCAGTACTTC.

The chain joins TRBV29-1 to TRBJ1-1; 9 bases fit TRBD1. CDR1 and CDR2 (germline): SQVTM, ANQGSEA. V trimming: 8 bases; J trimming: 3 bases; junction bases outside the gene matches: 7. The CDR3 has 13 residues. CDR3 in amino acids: CSITTGGDTEAFF. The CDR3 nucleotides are TGCAGCATAACGACAGGGGGAGACACTGAAGCTTTCTTT.

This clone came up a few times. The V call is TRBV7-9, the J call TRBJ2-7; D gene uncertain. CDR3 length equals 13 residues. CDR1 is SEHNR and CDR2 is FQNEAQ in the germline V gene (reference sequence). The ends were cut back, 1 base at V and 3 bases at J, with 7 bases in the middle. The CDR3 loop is CASSLVPSYEQYF. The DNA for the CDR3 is TGTGCCAGCAGCTTAGTGCCCAGCTACGAGCAGTACTTC.

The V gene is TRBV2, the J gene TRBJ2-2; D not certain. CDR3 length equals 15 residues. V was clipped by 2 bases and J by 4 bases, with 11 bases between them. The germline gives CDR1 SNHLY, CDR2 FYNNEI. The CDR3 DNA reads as TGTGCCAGCAGTGAAAGGCGCCCGGGCACCGGGGAGCTGTTTTTT. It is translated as CASSERRPGTGELFF.

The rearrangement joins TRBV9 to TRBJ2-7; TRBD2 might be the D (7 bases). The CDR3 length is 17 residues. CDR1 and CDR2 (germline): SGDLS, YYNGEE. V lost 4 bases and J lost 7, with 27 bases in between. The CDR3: CASSSPGRGAPGGEQYF. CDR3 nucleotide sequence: TGTGCCAGCAGCTCCCCGGGGAGGGGGGCCCCCGGGGGAGAGCAGTACTTC. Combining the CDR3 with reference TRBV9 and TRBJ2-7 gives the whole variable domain DSGVTQTPKHLITATGQRVTLRCSPRSGDLSVYWYQQSLDQGLQFLIQYYNGEERAKGNILERFSAQQFPDLHSELNLSSLELGDSALYFCASSSPGRGAPGGEQYFGPGTRLTVT.

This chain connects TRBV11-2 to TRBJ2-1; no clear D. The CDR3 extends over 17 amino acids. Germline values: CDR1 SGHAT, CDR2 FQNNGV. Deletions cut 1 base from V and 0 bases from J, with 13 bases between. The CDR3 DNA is TGTGCCAGCAGCTTAGGTCACAGCTCTGGCTCCTACAATGAGCAGTTCTTC. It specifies CASSLGHSSGSYNEQFF.

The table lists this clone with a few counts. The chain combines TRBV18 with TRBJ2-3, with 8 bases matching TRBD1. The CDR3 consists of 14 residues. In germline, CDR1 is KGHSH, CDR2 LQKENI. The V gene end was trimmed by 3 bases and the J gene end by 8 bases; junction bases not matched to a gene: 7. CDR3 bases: TGTGCCAGCTCACCGGACAGGGACAAGGGTACGCAGTATTTT. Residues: CASSPDRDKGTQYF.

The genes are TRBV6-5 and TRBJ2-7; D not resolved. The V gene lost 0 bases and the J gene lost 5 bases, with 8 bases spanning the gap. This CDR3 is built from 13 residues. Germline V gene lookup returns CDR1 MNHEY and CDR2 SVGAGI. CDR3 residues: CASSYSRLDEQYF. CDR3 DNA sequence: TGTGCCAGCAGTTACTCGAGGCTCGACGAGCAGTACTTC.

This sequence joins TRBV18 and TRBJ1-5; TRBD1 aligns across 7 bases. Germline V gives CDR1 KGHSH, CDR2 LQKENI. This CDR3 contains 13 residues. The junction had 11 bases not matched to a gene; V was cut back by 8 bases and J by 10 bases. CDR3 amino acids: CASNRDRGLPQHF. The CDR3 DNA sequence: TGTGCCAGCAACCGGGACAGAGGGCTTCCCCAGCATTTT.

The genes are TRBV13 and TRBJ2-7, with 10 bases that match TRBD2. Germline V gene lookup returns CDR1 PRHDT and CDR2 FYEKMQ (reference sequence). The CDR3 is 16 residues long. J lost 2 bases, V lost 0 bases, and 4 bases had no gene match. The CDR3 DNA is TGTGCCAGCAGCTTAGGCCATACTAGCGGGACCTACGAGCAGTACTTC. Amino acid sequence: CASSLGHTSGTYEQYF.

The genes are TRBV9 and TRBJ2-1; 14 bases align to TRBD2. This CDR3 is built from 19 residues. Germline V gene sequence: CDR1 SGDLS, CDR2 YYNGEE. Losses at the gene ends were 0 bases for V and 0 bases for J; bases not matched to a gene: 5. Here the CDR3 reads CASSVGLAGGLSSYNEQFF. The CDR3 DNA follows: TGTGCCAGCAGCGTAGGACTAGCGGGAGGGTTGAGCTCCTACAATGAGCAGTTCTTC.

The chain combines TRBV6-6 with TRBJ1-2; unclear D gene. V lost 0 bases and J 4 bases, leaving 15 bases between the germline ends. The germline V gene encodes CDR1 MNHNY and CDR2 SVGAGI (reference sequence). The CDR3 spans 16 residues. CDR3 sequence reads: CASSYSISPGSYGYTF. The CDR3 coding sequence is TGTGCCAGCAGTTACTCGATATCCCCAGGCAGCTATGGCTACACCTTC.

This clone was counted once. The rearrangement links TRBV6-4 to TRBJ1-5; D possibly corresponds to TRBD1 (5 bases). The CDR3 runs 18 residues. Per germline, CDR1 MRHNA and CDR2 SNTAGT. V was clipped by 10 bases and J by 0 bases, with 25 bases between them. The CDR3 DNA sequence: TGTGCCATCAGCGAAAGGATAGGGGCCCATTATAGCAATCAGCCCCAGCATTTT. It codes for CAISERIGAHYSNQPQHF.

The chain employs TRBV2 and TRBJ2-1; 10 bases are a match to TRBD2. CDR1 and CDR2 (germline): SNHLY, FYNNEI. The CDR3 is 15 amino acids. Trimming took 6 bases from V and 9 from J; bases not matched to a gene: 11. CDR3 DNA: TGTGCCAGCAGCGCTCGACTAGCGGGTCGGGTTGAGCAGTTCTTC. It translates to CASSARLAGRVEQFF.

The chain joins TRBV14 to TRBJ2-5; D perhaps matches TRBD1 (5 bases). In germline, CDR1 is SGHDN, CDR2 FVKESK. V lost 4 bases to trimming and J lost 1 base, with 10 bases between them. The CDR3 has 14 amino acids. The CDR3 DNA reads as TGTGCCAGCAGCCTTCTTAGGGGCCAAGAGACCCAGTACTTC. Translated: CASSLLRGQETQYF.

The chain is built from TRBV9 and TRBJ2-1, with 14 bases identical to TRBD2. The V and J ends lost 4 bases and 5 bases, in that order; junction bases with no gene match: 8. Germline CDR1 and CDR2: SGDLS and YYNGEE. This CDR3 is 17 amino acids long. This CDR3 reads CASSPTSGRAGDNEQFF. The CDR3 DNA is TGTGCCAGCAGCCCGACTAGCGGGAGGGCCGGGGACAATGAGCAGTTCTTC.